The present T cell receptor beta chain was sequenced within a study of TIL therapy for anti-PD-1-resistant metastatic lung cancer. In the study overall: Tumors carried a median about 1.6 non-synonymous mutations per megabase.

Sequencing used immunoSEQ v3. Profiled with immunoSEQ multiplex PCR; TCRdb holds only in-frame clones, not every one. The profile shows about 100,000 clones, 65% of them singletons. This clone appeared once. Noted time point: pre-treatment sample, taken before nivolumab and TIL therapy. The tumor samples were excised metastases, mostly pleural nodules or supraclavicular lymph nodes. This CDR3 spans 17 amino acids. Trimming removed 5 bases at V and 4 bases at J, with 20 bases between. Germline CDR1 MNHEY, CDR2 SMNVEV (reference sequence). The rearrangement uses TRBV27 and TRBJ2-2; a weak D match, TRBD2 (6 bases). This receptor was identified in a person between 25 and 80 years old with non-small cell lung cancer. Sequenced material: tumor tissue, taken at baseline. The CDR3 nucleotides read TGTGCCAGCAGTCCCCTCTTGACGGGAGCGGGCACCGGGGAGCTGTTTTTT. Protein sequence: CASSPLLTGAGTGELFF.